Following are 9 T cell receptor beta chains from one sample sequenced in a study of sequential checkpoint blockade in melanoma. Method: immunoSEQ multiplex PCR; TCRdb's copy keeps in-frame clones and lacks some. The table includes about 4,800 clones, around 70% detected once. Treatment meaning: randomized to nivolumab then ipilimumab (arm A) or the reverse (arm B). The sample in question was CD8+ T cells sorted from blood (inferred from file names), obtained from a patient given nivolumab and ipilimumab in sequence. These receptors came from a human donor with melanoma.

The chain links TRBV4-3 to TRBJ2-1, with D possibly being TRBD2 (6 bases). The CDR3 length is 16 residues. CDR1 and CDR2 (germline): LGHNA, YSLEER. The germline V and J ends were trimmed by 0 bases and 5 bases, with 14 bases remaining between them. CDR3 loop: CASSQDVSGTDNEQFF. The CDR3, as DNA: TGCGCCAGCAGCCAAGATGTTAGCGGCACAGACAATGAGCAGTTCTTC.

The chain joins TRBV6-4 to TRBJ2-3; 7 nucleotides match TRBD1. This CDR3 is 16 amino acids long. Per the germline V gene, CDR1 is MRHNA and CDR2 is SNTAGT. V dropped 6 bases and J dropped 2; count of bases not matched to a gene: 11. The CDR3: CASSDEAGTATDTQYF. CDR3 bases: TGTGCCAGCAGCGACGAAGCCGGGACAGCCACAGATACGCAGTATTTT.

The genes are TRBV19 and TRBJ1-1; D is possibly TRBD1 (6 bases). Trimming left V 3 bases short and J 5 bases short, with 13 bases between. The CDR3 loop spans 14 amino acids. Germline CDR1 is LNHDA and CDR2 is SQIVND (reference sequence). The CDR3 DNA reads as TGTGCCAGTAGTATCTCAGGGGAGTATACTGAAGCTTTCTTT. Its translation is CASSISGEYTEAFF.

The CDR3 DNA follows: TGTGCCAGCAGTTACTACAGGGACACAGATACGCAGTATTTT. This encodes CASSYYRDTDTQYF. The V gene is TRBV6-5, the J gene TRBJ2-3, with D possibly TRBD1 on 6 matching bases. Trimming pared 1 base from V and 2 bases from J, leaving 7 bases between. CDR1 is MNHEY, CDR2 SVGAGI, per germline. The length of the CDR3 is 14 residues.

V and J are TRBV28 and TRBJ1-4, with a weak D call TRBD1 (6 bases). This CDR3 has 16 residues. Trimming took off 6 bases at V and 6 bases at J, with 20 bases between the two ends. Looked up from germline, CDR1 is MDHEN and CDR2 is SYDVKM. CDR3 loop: CASRPQGQTFDEKLFF. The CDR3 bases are TGTGCCAGCAGGCCCCAAGGACAGACCTTTGATGAAAAACTGTTTTTT.

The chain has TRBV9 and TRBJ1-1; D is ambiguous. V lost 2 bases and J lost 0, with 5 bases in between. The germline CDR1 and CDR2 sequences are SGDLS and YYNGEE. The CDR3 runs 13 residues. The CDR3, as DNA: TGTGCCAGCAGCGTTGTTATGAACACTGAAGCTTTCTTT. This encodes CASSVVMNTEAFF. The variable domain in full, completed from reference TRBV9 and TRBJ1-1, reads DSGVTQTPKHLITATGQRVTLRCSPRSGDLSVYWYQQSLDQGLQFLIQYYNGEERAKGNILERFSAQQFPDLHSELNLSSLELGDSALYFCASSVVMNTEAFFGQGTRLTVV.

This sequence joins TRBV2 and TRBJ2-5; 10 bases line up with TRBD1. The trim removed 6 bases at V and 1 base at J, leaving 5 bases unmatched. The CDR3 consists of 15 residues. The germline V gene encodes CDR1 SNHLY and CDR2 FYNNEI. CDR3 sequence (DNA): TGTGCCAGCAGGGGACAGGGGAGGGCCCAAGAGACCCAGTACTTC. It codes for CASRGQGRAQETQYF.

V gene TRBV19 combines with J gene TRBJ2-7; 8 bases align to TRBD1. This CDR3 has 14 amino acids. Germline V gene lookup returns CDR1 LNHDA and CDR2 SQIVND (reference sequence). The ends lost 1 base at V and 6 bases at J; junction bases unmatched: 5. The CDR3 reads CASSIGAGGAEQYF. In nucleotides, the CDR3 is TGTGCCAGTAGTATAGGGGCAGGGGGCGCCGAGCAGTACTTC.

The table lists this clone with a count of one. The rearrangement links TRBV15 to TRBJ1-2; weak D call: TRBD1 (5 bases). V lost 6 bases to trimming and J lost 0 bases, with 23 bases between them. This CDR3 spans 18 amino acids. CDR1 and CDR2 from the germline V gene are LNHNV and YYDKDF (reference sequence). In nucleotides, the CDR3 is TGTGCCACCAGGAGCATGGGGCAGATAAGCGCAACTAACTATGGCTACACCTTC. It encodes CATRSMGQISATNYGYTF.